There are a few counts of the clone carrying this T cell receptor beta chain. The CDR3 length is 17 residues. Germline-derived CDR1 and CDR2 are SGHTA and FQGNSA. The ends lost 5 bases at V and 1 base at J; junction bases unmatched: 10. As processed by the authors: TCR counts had a median of about 92,000 per sample and spanned roughly 20,000 to 750,000. TCRdb re-called the RACE reads through MiXCR, storing one row per CDR3 protein. Clone size and V and J calls follow TCRdb, not the original study. The table shows roughly 160,000 distinct CDR3 sequences, with roughly 15% occurring only once. The data belong to a study of human T cells and chemical hapten exposure. Specified time point: patch test 1, 2 weeks after DPC sensitization. Treatment: therapeutic diphenylcyclopropenone sensitization with weekly scalp DPC. Ahead of applying each patch test, blood was sampled.

Source: whole blood, taken in connection with sensitization to the hapten diphenylcyclopropenone (DPC). This chain joins TRBV7-2 and TRBJ2-2; 7 bases match TRBD1. The sequence was obtained from a woman in her 30s with alopecia areata. Some clones in this sample may be carry-over from other donors' samples. The CDR3 DNA sequence: TGTGCCAGCAGCCGACAGGGTTTTCGTGGGAACACCGGGGAGCTGTTTTTT. Amino acid sequence: CASSRQGFRGNTGELFF.